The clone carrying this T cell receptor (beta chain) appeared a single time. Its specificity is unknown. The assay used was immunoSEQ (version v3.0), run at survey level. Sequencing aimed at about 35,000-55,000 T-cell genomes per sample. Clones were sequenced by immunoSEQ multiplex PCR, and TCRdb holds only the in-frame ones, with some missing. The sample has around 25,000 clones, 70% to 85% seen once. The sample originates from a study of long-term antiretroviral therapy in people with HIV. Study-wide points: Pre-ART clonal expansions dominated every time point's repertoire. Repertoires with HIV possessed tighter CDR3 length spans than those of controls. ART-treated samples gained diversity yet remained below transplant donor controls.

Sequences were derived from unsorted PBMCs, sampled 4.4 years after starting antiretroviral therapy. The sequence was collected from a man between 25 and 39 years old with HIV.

CDR3 sequence reads: CASSPPAPNYGYTF. The CDR3 coding sequence is TGTGCCAGCAGTCCTCCGGCTCCTAACTATGGCTACACCTTC. The chain uses TRBV28 and TRBJ1-2; D is uncertain. CDR1 and CDR2 from the germline V gene are MDHEN and SYDVKM. The V end was cut by 5 bases, the J end by 0 bases, with 10 bases between. The CDR3 spans 14 residues.